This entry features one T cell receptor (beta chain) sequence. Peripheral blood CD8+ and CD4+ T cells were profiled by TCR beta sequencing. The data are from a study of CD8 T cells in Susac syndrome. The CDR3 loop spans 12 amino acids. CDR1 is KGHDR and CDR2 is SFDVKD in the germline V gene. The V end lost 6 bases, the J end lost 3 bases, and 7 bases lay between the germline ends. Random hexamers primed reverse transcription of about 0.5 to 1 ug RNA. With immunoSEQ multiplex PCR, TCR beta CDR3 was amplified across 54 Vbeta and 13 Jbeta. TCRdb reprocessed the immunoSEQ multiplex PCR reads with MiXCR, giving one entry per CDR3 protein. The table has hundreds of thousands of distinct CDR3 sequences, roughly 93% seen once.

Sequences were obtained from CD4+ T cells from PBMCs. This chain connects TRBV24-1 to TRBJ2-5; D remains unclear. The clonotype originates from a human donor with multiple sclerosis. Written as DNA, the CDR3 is TGTGCCACCAGTTCGAGAAAAGAGACCCAGTACTTC. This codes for CATSSRKETQYF.